What follows are 22 T cell receptor beta chains derived from one specimen sequenced in a study of T-cell memory formation after mild COVID-19. TCRdb fed the 5' RACE reads into MiXCR, producing one record per CDR3 protein. The sample carries roughly 400,000 distinct CDR3 sequences, 20% to 25% recorded once. The sequenced sample was PBMCs or a T cell subset sorted from them (not recorded which). These receptors originate from an adult woman who had mild COVID-19 (a few samples of this study predate the infection). Cell type and time point are not known.

This clonotype was observed a handful of times. This chain joins TRBV29-1 and TRBJ2-7, with D tentatively TRBD1 (5 bases). The CDR3 is made up of 13 amino acids. Trimming took off 8 bases at V and 1 base at J, with 15 bases between the two ends. In germline, CDR1 is SQVTM, CDR2 ANQGSEA. The CDR3 loop reads CSIKTGQSYEQYF. CDR3 sequence (DNA): TGCAGCATAAAAACTGGACAATCCTACGAGCAGTACTTC.

Only a few counts were recorded for this clonotype. The chain is built from TRBV12-3 or TRBV12-4 and TRBJ2-5, with TRBD2 matching over 15 bases. The CDR3 sequence is 18 residues long. Trimming removed 3 bases from V and 0 bases from J; junction bases left unmatched: 5. The CDR3 DNA follows: TGTGCCAGCAGTTTTATAGGACTAGCGGGAGGGCACCAAGAGACCCAGTACTTC. It encodes CASSFIGLAGGHQETQYF.

This clonotype was counted a single time. J is TRBJ1-4 and V is TRBV19; D unresolved. V was pared by 1 base and J by 1 base, with 4 bases between. Germline assignment: CDR1 LNHDA and CDR2 SQIVND (reference sequence). The CDR3 extends over 14 amino acids. The CDR3 reads CASSIAGTNEKLFF. The CDR3, as DNA: TGTGCCAGTAGTATAGCTGGAACTAATGAAAAACTGTTTTTT.

There are a few counts of this clonotype. The chain is built from TRBV18 and TRBJ2-5, with D possibly TRBD2 on 6 matching bases. The germline V gene has CDR1 KGHSH and CDR2 LQKENI. The CDR3 length is 15 residues. V was cut by 4 bases and J by 2 bases, with 14 bases left in between. CDR3 in amino acids: CASSRDGGPQETQYF. Here the CDR3 DNA reads TGTGCCAGCTCACGCGACGGGGGACCACAAGAGACCCAGTACTTC.

J is TRBJ1-1 and V is TRBV3-1; D not resolved. This CDR3 spans 13 amino acids. Germline CDR1 and CDR2: LGHDT and YNNKEL (reference sequence). V was trimmed by 2 bases and J by 4 bases, leaving 8 bases between them. CDR3 amino acids: CASSQQETTEAFF. CDR3 nucleotide sequence: TGTGCCAGCAGCCAACAGGAGACCACTGAAGCTTTCTTT.

In its sample, this clonotype was seen a few times. The gene calls are TRBV20-1 and TRBJ1-2; no clear D. Per germline, CDR1 DFQATT and CDR2 SNEGSKA (reference sequence). CDR3 size: 14 residues. Trimming cost V 5 bases and J 0 bases, with 13 bases left between them. CDR3 sequence reads: CSAPEVAANYGYTF. CDR3 nucleotide sequence: TGCAGTGCTCCCGAGGTGGCCGCTAACTATGGCTACACCTTC.

The chain carries TRBV5-1 and TRBJ2-5, with D perhaps TRBD1 or TRBD2 (5 bases each). The CDR3 length is 15 residues. V was trimmed by 0 bases and J by 1 base, leaving 10 bases between them. Germline loops: CDR1 SGHRS, CDR2 YFSETQ. The CDR3 protein is CASSLGMGTQETQYF. Written as DNA, the CDR3 is TGCGCCAGCAGCTTGGGTATGGGGACCCAAGAGACCCAGTACTTC.

The chain employs TRBV6-5 and TRBJ1-1; 8 nucleotides align to TRBD1. With V trimmed by 6 bases and J by 10 bases, 4 bases remained unmatched. Per the germline V gene, CDR1 is MNHEY and CDR2 is SVGAGI. The CDR3 is made up of 11 amino acids. Here the CDR3 DNA reads TGTGCCAGCAGACGACAGGGGAGAGCTTTCTTT. Protein: CASRRQGRAFF.

The chain carries TRBV24-1 and TRBJ2-1; 11 bases are a match to TRBD2. CDR1 and CDR2 from the germline V gene are KGHDR and SFDVKD. V was clipped by 4 bases and J by 4 bases; unmatched bases: 5. The CDR3 has 16 amino acids. In DNA, the CDR3 is TGTGCCACCAGTGACCCTACTAGCGGGAGTTACAATGAGCAGTTCTTC. Its protein product is CATSDPTSGSYNEQFF.

The V gene is TRBV4-2, the J gene TRBJ2-7; no clear D. With 5 bases removed from V and 5 bases from J, the gap between germline ends came to 16 bases. Germline CDR1 and CDR2: LGHNA and YNFKEQ. This CDR3 is built from 14 residues. In nucleotides, the CDR3 is TGTGCCAGCAGCACCCTAGTGTCCCGACACGAGCAGTACTTC. This codes for CASSTLVSRHEQYF.

The V gene is TRBV6-6, the J gene TRBJ2-2; D not certain. The CDR3 sequence is 13 residues long. V was clipped by 2 bases and J by 2 bases, with 3 bases between them. Germline V CDR1 and CDR2: MNHNY, SVGAGI (reference sequence). DNA for the CDR3: TGTGCCAGCAGTTACCAAAACACCGGGGAGCTGTTTTTT. Its translation is CASSYQNTGELFF.

This clonotype has a handful of counts. This CDR3 reads CASISEGGKAYNEQFF. The CDR3 DNA sequence: TGTGCCAGCATTTCAGAGGGGGGTAAGGCCTACAATGAGCAGTTCTTC. The genes are TRBV12-3 or TRBV12-4 and TRBJ2-1; the D call may be TRBD1 or TRBD2 (6 bases each). The V end lost 7 bases, the J end lost 2 bases, and 18 bases lay between the germline ends. The CDR3 length is 16 residues.

This clonotype showed up just a few times. This sequence joins TRBV5-1 and TRBJ1-4; no clear D gene. Germline lookup yields CDR1 SGHRS and CDR2 YFSETQ. The CDR3 runs to 15 residues. V dropped 4 bases and J dropped 3 bases, with 13 bases sitting between them. CDR3: CASSRGPPSNEKLFF. CDR3 sequence (DNA): TGCGCCAGCAGCCGAGGGCCCCCTTCTAATGAAAAACTGTTTTTT.

This chain joins TRBV5-1 and TRBJ1-2, with 7 bases that match TRBD1. The germline gives CDR1 SGHRS, CDR2 YFSETQ. The CDR3 runs to 15 residues. The V and J ends lost 4 bases and 4 bases, in that order; junction bases with no gene match: 10. CDR3 residues: CASSLDTGTAYGYTF. The CDR3 nucleotides are TGCGCCAGCAGCCTAGATACCGGGACAGCCTATGGCTACACCTTC.

This chain joins TRBV30 and TRBJ2-3; no clear D gene. Per the germline V gene, CDR1 is GTSNPN and CDR2 is SVGIG (reference sequence). Trimming removed 2 bases from V and 2 bases from J, with 14 bases in between. This CDR3 has 15 residues. The CDR3 loop reads CAWSSPNLVTDTQYF. CDR3 in DNA: TGTGCCTGGAGTTCCCCCAACTTGGTCACAGATACGCAGTATTTT.

This clonotype has more than one count but fewer than ten. The chain combines TRBV29-1 with TRBJ2-3, with a tentative D call TRBD1 (6 bases). This CDR3 spans 14 amino acids. CDR1 is SQVTM and CDR2 is ANQGSEA in the germline V gene. The germline V and J ends were trimmed by 7 bases and 1 base, with 15 bases remaining between them. CDR3 sequence reads: CSAGQGSGTDTQYF. CDR3 sequence (DNA): TGCAGCGCTGGTCAGGGGTCGGGCACAGATACGCAGTATTTT.

The gene calls are TRBV9 and TRBJ2-7, with D hard to call. This CDR3 is built from 13 residues. CDR1 and CDR2 from the germline V gene are SGDLS and YYNGEE. The V and J ends lost 2 bases and 1 base respectively, with 7 bases between them. The CDR3 loop is CASSVGVSYEQYF. The CDR3 DNA reads as TGTGCCAGCAGCGTGGGTGTTTCCTACGAGCAGTACTTC. Full variable domain (rest looked up from reference TRBV9 and TRBJ2-7): DSGVTQTPKHLITATGQRVTLRCSPRSGDLSVYWYQQSLDQGLQFLIQYYNGEERAKGNILERFSAQQFPDLHSELNLSSLELGDSALYFCASSVGVSYEQYFGPGTRLTVT.

This clonotype was counted only a few times. The J gene is TRBJ2-1, the V gene TRBV20-1; D tentatively reads TRBD1 or TRBD2 (5 bases each). CDR1 is DFQATT and CDR2 is SNEGSKA in the germline V gene (reference sequence). Trimming pared 6 bases from V and 4 bases from J, leaving 19 bases between. This CDR3 is built from 15 residues. The CDR3 region is CSAPGRSSWYNEQFF. As DNA, the CDR3 is TGCAGTGCCCCGGGACGTAGCTCGTGGTACAATGAGCAGTTCTTC.

This chain links TRBV6-5 with TRBJ1-1, with D unclear. The CDR3 is 14 residues long. V dropped 6 bases and J dropped 6 bases, with 17 bases sitting between them. Germline V gene lookup returns CDR1 MNHEY and CDR2 SVGAGI. CDR3 region: CASSLLRGVSEAFF. The CDR3 DNA sequence: TGTGCCAGCAGCCTACTTCGGGGTGTCTCTGAAGCTTTCTTT.

In this sample, this clonotype turned up a few times. The chain links TRBV24-1 to TRBJ2-7; D possibly corresponds to TRBD2 (5 bases). The CDR3 has 14 residues. V lost 3 bases, J lost 4 bases, and 12 bases lay in between. CDR1 is KGHDR and CDR2 is SFDVKD in the germline V gene. DNA for the CDR3: TGTGCCACCAGTGATCCAACATCGGGGTACGAGCAGTACTTC. Its translation is CATSDPTSGYEQYF.

This clonotype has just a few counts. The genes are TRBV18 and TRBJ2-3; a weak D match, TRBD1 (5 bases). Germline V lookup: CDR1 KGHSH, CDR2 LQKENI. The CDR3 contains 13 residues. V lost 8 bases to trimming and J lost 2 bases, with 11 bases between them. CDR3 in amino acids: CASTRQTTDTQYF. The CDR3 nucleotides read TGTGCCAGCACCCGACAGACCACAGATACGCAGTATTTT.

CDR3 sequence reads: CASSPDVSGRVSTDTQYF. CDR3 nucleotides: TGTGCCAGCAGCCCCGACGTTAGCGGGAGAGTCAGCACAGATACGCAGTATTTT. The rearrangement links TRBV5-4 to TRBJ2-3; TRBD2 matches at 9 bases. This CDR3 has 18 amino acids. CDR1 SGHNT and CDR2 YYREEE come from the germline V gene (reference sequence). V lost 4 bases to trimming and J lost 0 bases; unmatched junction nucleotides: 12.